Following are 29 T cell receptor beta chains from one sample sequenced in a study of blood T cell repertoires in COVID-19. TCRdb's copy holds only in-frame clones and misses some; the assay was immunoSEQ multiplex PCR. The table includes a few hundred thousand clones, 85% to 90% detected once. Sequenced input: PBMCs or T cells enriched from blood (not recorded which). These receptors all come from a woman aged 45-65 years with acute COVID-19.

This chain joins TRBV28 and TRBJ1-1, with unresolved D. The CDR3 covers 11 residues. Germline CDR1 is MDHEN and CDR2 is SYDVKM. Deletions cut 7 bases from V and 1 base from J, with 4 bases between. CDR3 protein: CASTGNTEAFF. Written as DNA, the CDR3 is TGTGCCAGCACCGGGAACACTGAAGCTTTCTTT.

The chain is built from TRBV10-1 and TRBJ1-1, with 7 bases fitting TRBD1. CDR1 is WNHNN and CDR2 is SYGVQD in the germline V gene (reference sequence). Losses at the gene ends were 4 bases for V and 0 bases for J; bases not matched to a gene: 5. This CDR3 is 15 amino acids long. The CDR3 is CASSGGQLLNTEAFF. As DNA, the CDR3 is TGCGCCAGCAGTGGGGGACAGCTCCTGAACACTGAAGCTTTCTTT.

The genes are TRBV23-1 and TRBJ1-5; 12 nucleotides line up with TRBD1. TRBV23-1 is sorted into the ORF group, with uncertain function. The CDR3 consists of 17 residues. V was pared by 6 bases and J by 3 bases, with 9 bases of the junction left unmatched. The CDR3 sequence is CASRRDRGRWNNQPQHF. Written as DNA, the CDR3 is TGCGCCAGCAGGCGGGACAGGGGGCGATGGAACAATCAGCCCCAGCATTTT.

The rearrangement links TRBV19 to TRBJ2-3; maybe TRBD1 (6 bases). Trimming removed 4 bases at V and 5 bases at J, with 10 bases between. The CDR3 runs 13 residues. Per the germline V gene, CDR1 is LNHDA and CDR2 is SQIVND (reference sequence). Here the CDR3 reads CASSTRGRDTQYF. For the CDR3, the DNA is TGTGCCAGTAGTACCAGGGGCCGAGATACGCAGTATTTT.

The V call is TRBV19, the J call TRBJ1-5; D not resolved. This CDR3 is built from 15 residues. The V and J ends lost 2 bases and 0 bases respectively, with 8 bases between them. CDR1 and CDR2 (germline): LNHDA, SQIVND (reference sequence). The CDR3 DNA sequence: TGTGCCAGTAGTATAAACAGCCGTAGCAATCAGCCCCAGCATTTT. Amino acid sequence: CASSINSRSNQPQHF.

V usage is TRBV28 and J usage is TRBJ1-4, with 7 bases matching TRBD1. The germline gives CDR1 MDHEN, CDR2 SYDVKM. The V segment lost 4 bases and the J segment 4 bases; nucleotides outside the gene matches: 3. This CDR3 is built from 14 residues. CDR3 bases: TGTGCCAGCAGTTCCGGGACAGTTAATGAAAAACTGTTTTTT. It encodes CASSSGTVNEKLFF.

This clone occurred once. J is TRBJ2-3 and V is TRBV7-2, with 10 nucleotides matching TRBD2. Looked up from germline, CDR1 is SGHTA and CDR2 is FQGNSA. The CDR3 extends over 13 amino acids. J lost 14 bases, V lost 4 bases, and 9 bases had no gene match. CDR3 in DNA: TGTGCCAGCAGCTATGCTAGCGGGGGCTCACCGTATTTT. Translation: CASSYASGGSPYF.

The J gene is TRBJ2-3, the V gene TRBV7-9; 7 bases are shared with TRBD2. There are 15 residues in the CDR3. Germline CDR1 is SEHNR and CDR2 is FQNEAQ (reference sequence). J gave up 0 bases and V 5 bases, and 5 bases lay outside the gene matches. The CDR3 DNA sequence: TGTGCCAGCAGCCCTACTAGCGTAAGCACAGATACGCAGTATTTT. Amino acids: CASSPTSVSTDTQYF.

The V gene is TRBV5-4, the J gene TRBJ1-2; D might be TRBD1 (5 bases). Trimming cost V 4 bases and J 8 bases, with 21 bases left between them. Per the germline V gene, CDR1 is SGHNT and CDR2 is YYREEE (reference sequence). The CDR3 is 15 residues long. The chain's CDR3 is CASSREAPTSGGYTF. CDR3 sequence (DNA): TGTGCCAGCAGCCGCGAGGCACCTACCTCAGGGGGCTACACCTTC. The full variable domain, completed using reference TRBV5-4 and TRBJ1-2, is ETGVTQSPTHLIKTRGQQVTLRCSSQSGHNTVSWYQQALGQGPQFIFQYYREEENGRGNFPPRFSGLQFPNYSSELNVNALELDDSALYLCASSREAPTSGGYTFGSGTRLTVV.

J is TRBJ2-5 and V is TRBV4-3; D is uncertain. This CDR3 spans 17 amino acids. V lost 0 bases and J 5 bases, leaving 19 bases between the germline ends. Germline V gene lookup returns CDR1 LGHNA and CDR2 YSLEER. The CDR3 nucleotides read TGCGCCAGCAGCCAAGAGGCGTGGTTCAGCGATTTTGAGACCCAGTACTTC. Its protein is CASSQEAWFSDFETQYF.

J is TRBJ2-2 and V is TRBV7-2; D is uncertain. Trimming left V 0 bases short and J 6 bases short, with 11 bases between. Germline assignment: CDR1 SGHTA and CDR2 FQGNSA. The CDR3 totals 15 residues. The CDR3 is CASSLAWWSAGELFF. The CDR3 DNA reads TGTGCCAGCAGCTTAGCGTGGTGGTCGGCCGGGGAGCTGTTTTTT.

The CDR3: CATSDLGSGRETQYF. The CDR3 coding sequence is TGTGCCACCAGTGATTTGGGGTCAGGGAGGGAGACCCAGTACTTC. The gene calls are TRBV24-1 and TRBJ2-5; maybe TRBD2 (6 bases). This CDR3 has 15 amino acids. Germline loops: CDR1 KGHDR, CDR2 SFDVKD. Trimming took 0 bases from V and 5 from J, leaving 12 bases between them.

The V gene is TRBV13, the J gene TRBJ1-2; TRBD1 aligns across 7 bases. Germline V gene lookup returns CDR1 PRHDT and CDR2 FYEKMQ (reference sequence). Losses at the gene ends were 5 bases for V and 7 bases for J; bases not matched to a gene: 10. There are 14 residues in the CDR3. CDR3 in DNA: TGTGCCAGCAGCCTCAGGGGGGACCCCGGTGGCTACACCTTC. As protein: CASSLRGDPGGYTF.

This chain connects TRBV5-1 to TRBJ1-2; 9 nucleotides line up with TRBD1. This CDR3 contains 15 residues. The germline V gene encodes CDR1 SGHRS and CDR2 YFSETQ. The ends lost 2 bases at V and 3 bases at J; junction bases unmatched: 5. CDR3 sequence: CASSFWGQGDYGYTF. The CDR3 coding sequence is TGCGCCAGCAGCTTTTGGGGACAGGGTGACTATGGCTACACCTTC.

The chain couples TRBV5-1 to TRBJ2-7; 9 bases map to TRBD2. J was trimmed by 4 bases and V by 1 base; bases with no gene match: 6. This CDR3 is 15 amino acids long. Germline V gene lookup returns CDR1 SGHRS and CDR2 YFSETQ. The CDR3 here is CASSLISGRAYEQYF. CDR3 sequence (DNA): TGCGCCAGCAGCTTGATTAGCGGGAGAGCGTACGAGCAGTACTTC.

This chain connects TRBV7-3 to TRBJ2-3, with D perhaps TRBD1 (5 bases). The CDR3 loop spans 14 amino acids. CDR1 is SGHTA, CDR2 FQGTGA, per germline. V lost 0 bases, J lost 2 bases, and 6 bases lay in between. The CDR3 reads CASSLTGVTDTQYF. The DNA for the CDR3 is TGTGCCAGCAGCTTAACAGGGGTCACAGATACGCAGTATTTT. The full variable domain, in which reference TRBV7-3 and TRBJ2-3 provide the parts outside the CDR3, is GAGVSQTPSNKVTEKGKYVELRCDPISGHTALYWYRQSLGQGPEFLIYFQGTGAADDSGLPNDRFFAVRPEGSVSTLKIQRTERGDSAVYLCASSLTGVTDTQYFGPGTRLTVL.

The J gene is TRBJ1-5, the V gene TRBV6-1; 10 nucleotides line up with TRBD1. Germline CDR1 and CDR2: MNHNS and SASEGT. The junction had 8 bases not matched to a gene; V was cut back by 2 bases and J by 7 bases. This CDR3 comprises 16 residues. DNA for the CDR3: TGTGCCAGCAGTGAAAGGACAGGGGGTGTCGGGCAGCCCCAGCATTTT. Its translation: CASSERTGGVGQPQHF.

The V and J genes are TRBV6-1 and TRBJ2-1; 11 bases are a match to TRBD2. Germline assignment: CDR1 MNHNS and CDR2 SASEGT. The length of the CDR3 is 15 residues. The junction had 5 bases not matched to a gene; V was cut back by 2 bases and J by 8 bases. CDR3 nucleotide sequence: TGTGCCAGCAGTGAACCTGCTAGCGGGAGGCATGAGCAGTTCTTC. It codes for CASSEPASGRHEQFF.

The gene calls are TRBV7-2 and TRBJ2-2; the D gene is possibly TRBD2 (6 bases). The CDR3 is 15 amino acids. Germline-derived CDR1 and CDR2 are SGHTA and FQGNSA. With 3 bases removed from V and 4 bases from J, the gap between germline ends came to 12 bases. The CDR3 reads CASSFRDSLTGELFF. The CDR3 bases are TGTGCCAGCAGCTTCCGGGACTCCCTCACCGGGGAGCTGTTTTTT.

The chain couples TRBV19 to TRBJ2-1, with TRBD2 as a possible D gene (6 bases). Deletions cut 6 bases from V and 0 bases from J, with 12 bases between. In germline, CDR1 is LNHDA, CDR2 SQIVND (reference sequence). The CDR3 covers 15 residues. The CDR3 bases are TGTGCCAGTAGCATAACTAGCTTCTCCTACAATGAGCAGTTCTTC. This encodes CASSITSFSYNEQFF. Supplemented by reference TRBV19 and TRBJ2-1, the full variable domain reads DGGITQSPKYLFRKEGQNVTLSCEQNLNHDAMYWYRQDPGQGLRLIYYSQIVNDFQKGDIAEGYSVSREKKESFPLTVTSAQKNPTAFYLCASSITSFSYNEQFFGPGTRLTVL.

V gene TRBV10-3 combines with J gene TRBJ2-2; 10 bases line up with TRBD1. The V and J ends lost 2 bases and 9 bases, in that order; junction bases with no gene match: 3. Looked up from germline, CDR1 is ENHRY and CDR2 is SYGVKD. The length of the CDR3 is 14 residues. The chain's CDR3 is CAISEGTGDRELFF. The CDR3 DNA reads TGTGCCATCAGTGAGGGGACAGGGGACCGGGAGCTGTTTTTT.

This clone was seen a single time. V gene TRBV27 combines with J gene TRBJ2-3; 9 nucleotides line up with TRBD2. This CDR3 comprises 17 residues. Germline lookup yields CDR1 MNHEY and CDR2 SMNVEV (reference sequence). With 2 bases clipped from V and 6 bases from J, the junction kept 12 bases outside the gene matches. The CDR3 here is CASSLEAGGPFTDTQYF. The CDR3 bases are TGTGCCAGCAGTTTAGAGGCGGGAGGGCCCTTTACGGATACGCAGTATTTT.

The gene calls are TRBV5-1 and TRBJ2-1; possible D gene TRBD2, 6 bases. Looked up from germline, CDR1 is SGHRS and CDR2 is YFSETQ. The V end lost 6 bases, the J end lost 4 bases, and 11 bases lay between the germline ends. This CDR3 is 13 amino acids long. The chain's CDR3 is CASTGTSYNEQFF. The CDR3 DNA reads TGCGCCAGCACCGGGACTTCTTACAATGAGCAGTTCTTC.

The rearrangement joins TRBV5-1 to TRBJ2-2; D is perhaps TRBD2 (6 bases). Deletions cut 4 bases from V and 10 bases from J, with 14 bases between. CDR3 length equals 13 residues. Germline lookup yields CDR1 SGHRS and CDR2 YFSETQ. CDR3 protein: CASSPRDFKELFF. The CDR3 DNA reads TGCGCCAGCAGCCCCCGGGACTTCAAGGAGCTGTTTTTT.

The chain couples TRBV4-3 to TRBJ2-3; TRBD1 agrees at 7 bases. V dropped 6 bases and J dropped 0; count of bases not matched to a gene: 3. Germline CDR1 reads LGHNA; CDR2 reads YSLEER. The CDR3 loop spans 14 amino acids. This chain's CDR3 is CASRDRVSTDTQYF. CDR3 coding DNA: TGCGCCAGCAGAGACAGGGTTAGCACAGATACGCAGTATTTT.

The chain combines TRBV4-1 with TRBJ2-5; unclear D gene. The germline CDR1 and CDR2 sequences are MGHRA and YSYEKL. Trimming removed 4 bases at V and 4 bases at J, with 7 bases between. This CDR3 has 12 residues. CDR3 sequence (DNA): TGCGCCAGCAGCCTAATCCCAGAGACCCAGTACTTC. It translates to CASSLIPETQYF.

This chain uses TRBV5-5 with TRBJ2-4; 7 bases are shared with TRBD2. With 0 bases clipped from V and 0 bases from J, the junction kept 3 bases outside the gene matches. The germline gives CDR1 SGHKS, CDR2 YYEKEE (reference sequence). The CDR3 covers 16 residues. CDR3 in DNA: TGTGCCAGCAGCTTGGGGAGCGGGGAAGCCAAAAACATTCAGTACTTC. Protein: CASSLGSGEAKNIQYF.

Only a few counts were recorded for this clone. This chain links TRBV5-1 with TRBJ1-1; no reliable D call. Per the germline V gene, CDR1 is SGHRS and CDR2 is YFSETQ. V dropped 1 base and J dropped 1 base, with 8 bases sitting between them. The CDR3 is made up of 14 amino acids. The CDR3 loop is CASSLRWANTEAFF. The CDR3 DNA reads TGCGCCAGCAGCTTGCGATGGGCGAACACTGAAGCTTTCTTT. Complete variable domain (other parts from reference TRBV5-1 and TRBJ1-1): KAGVTQTPRYLIKTRGQQVTLSCSPISGHRSVSWYQQTPGQGLQFLFEYFSETQRNKGNFPGRFSGRQFSNSRSEMNVSTLELGDSALYLCASSLRWANTEAFFGQGTRLTVV.

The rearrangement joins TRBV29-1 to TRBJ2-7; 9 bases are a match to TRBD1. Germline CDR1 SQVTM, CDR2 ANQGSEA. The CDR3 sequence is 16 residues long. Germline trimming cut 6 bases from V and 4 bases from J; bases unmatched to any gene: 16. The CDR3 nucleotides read TGCAGCGTCATTACCACTCACCGGGACAGGGTATACGAGCAGTACTTC. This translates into CSVITTHRDRVYEQYF.